This is a list of T cell receptor beta chains from one sample in a study of cytomegalovirus exposure and HLA in healthy donors. The repertoire was sequenced with immunoSEQ multiplex PCR; TCRdb's copy has only in-frame clones and lacks some. This sample has 200,000 to 250,000 clones, with roughly 75% found just once. Sequenced: PBMCs. The origin of the receptors is a woman in her 30s in good health and CMV-seronegative. Both conserved end residues are part of each CDR3. D genes are given only for firm matches. Only part of the rows carry a size: once, few, many, or a class if the clone is expanded.

v_call	clone_size	j_call	d_call	cdr3_nt	cdr3_aa
TRBV4-2	-	TRBJ2-7	TRBD1	TGTGCCAGCAGCCTAATCCCGGGACAGGGGGCAGAGCAGTACTTC	CASSLIPGQGAEQYF
TRBV29-1	-	TRBJ2-7	TRBD2	TGCAGCGTTGGACTAGCGGACGAGCAGTACTTC	CSVGLADEQYF
TRBV5-1	-	TRBJ1-1	TRBD1	TGCGCCAGCAGCAGGACAGGGGTGGGCAACACTGAAGCTTTCTTT	CASSRTGVGNTEAFF
TRBV5-1	-	TRBJ2-3	-	TGCGCCAGCAGCTGGACAGACCCCACAGATACGCAGTATTTT	CASSWTDPTDTQYF
TRBV29-1	-	TRBJ1-2	TRBD1	TGCAGCGTTGGCCAGATCTCGACAGGGCATGGCTACACCTTC	CSVGQISTGHGYTF
TRBV5-4	-	TRBJ2-4	-	TGTGCCAGCAGCCACGAGTCCAGGGGACTAAATCTCTTC	CASSHESRGLNLF
TRBV5-1	-	TRBJ2-4	-	TGCGCCAGCAGCTTGGCCGAAGAGGTGAAGTTTCAGTACTTC	CASSLAEEVKFQYF
TRBV7-3	-	TRBJ2-3	-	TGTGCCAGCAGCTACTCCGGGGTCACAGATACGCAGTATTTT	CASSYSGVTDTQYF
TRBV5-6	once	TRBJ2-3	TRBD2	TGTGCCAGCAGCCCGGGACTAGCGGGGATCACAGATACGCAGTATTTT	CASSPGLAGITDTQYF
TRBV5-1	-	TRBJ1-6	TRBD1	TGCGCCAGCAGCTTGGCCACGACAGGGAATTCACCCCTCCACTTT	CASSLATTGNSPLHF
TRBV30	-	TRBJ1-2	TRBD1	TGTGCCTGGAGTGAACAGGGGTACTATGGCTACACCTTC	CAWSEQGYYGYTF
TRBV7-8	-	TRBJ2-2	-	TGTGCCAGCAGCTTCCGGAGCACCGGGGAGCTGTTTTTT	CASSFRSTGELFF
TRBV10-3	-	TRBJ2-4	-	TGTGCCATCAGTCTTGGACAAGACAAAAACATTCAGTACTTC	CAISLGQDKNIQYF
TRBV6-6	-	TRBJ1-2	-	TGTGCCAGCAGTTACGGGCCAGGGGACGGCTACACCTTC	CASSYGPGDGYTF
TRBV7-3	few	TRBJ2-1	-	TGTGCCAGCAGCTTGAGGGGGACTGAGCAGTTCTTC	CASSLRGTEQFF
TRBV4-1	-	TRBJ1-3	-	TGCGCCAGCAGCCAAGTACAGGGCGCCTTCTCTGGAAACACCATATATTTT	CASSQVQGAFSGNTIYF
TRBV5-6	-	TRBJ1-1	-	TGTGCCAGCAGCGTACAGGGGAACACTGAAGCTTTCTTT	CASSVQGNTEAFF
TRBV6-5	-	TRBJ2-7	TRBD1	TGTGCCAGCAGTTTGGGACAGGACTACGAGCAGTACTTC	CASSLGQDYEQYF
TRBV7-9	-	TRBJ2-3	-	TGTGCCAGCAGCTTCAGGACTAGCACAGATACGCAGTATTTT	CASSFRTSTDTQYF
TRBV18	-	TRBJ2-7	TRBD2	TGTGCCAGCTCCACCGGGACTAGCGGGACCTACGAGCAGTACTTC	CASSTGTSGTYEQYF